In its sample, the clone carrying this TCR beta chain was seen a few times. Its antigen is not known. The data stem from a study of T cell repertoires in cytomegalovirus infection. Overall study context: Use of recently identified HLA-C-restricted and well-studied HLA-B-restricted CMV epitopes was part of the study.

The CDR3 consists of 20 residues. Germline V gene data show CDR1 as MNHEY and CDR2 as SMNVEV (reference sequence). V was clipped by 5 bases and J by 2 bases, with 27 bases between them. TCRdb re-analysed the reads in MiXCR, keeping a single row per CDR3 protein. The sample lists 830,000 or so distinct CDR3 sequences, 30% to 35% seen once, with approximately 13% in the top ten. The source of this sequence is a human donor in good health (CMV status not recorded). Some clones in this sample may be carry-over from other donors' samples. This chain uses TRBV27 with TRBJ2-2; D might be TRBD2 (5 bases). Specimen: cultured CD8+ T cells from PBMCs, collected from culture after CMV antigen stimulation. The CDR3 DNA reads TGTGCCAGCAGTCCCCTAGTATCTGAACTAGTAATCGGTAACACCGGGGAGCTGTTTTTT. This translates into CASSPLVSELVIGNTGELFF.